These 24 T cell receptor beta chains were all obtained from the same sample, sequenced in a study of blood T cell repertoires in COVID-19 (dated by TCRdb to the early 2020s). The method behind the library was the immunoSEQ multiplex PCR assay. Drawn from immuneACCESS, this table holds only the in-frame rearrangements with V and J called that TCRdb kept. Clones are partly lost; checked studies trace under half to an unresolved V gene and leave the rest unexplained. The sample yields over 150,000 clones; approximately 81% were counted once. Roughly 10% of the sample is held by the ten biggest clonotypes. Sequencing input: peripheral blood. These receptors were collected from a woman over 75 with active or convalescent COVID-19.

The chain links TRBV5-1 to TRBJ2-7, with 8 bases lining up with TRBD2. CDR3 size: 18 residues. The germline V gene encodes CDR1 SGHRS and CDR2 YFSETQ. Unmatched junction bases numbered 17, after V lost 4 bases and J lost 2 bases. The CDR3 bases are TGCGCCAGCAGCCCGAGAGCCTCGACTAGCGTGAAACCCTACGAGCAGTACTTC. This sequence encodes CASSPRASTSVKPYEQYF.

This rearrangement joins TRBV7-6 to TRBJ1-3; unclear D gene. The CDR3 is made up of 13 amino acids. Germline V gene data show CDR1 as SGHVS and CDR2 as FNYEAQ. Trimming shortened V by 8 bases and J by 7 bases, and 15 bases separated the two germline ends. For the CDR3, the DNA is TGTGCCAGCCGCCCCGGGTCGGCCAACACCATATATTTT. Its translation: CASRPGSANTIYF.

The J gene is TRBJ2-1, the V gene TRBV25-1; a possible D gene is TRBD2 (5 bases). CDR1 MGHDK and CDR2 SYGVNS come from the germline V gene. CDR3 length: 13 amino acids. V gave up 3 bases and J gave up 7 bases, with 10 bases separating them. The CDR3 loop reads CASSEPSRNEQFF. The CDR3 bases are TGTGCCAGCAGTGAGCCTAGCAGGAATGAGCAGTTCTTC.

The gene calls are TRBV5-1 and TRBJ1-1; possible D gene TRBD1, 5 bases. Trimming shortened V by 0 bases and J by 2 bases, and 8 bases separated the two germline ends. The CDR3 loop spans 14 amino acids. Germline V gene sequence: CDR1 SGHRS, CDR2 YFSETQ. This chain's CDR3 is CASSLDTGNTEAFF. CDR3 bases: TGCGCCAGCAGCTTGGATACAGGTAACACTGAAGCTTTCTTT. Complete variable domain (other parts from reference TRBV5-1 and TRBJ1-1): KAGVTQTPRYLIKTRGQQVTLSCSPISGHRSVSWYQQTPGQGLQFLFEYFSETQRNKGNFPGRFSGRQFSNSRSEMNVSTLELGDSALYLCASSLDTGNTEAFFGQGTRLTVV.

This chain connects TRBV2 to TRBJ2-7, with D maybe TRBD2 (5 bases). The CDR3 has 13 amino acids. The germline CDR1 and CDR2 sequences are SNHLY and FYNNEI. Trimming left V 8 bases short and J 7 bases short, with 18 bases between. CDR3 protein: CASCGLPTTEQYF. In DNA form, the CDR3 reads TGTGCCAGCTGCGGACTCCCAACTACTGAGCAGTACTTC.

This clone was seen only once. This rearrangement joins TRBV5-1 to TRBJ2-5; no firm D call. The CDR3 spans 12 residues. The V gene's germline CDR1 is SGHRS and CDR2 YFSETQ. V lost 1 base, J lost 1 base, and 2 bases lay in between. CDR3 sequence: CASSLLQETQYF. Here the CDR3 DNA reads TGCGCCAGCAGCTTGCTCCAAGAGACCCAGTACTTC.

This CDR3 reads CASSPEINRGQGGNQPQHF. The CDR3, as DNA: TGTGCCAGCTCACCCGAAATAAACCGGGGACAGGGGGGCAATCAGCCCCAGCATTTT. This chain joins TRBV18 and TRBJ1-5; 11 bases agree with TRBD1. The CDR3 runs 19 residues. The V gene end was trimmed by 3 bases and the J gene end by 2 bases; junction bases not matched to a gene: 12. Germline V lookup: CDR1 KGHSH, CDR2 LQKENI.

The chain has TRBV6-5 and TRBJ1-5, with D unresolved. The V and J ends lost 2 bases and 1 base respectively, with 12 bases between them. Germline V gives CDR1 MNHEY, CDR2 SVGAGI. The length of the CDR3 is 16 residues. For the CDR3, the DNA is TGTGCCAGCAGTTACGGAGGCCAGCTCAGCAATCAGCCCCAGCATTTT. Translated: CASSYGGQLSNQPQHF.

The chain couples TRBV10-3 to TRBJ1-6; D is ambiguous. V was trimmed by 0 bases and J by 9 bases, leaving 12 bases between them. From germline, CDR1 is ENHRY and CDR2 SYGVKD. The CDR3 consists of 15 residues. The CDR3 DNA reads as TGTGCCATCAGTGAGTCGCCAGGAGGTGGTTCACCCCTCCACTTT. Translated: CAISESPGGGSPLHF.

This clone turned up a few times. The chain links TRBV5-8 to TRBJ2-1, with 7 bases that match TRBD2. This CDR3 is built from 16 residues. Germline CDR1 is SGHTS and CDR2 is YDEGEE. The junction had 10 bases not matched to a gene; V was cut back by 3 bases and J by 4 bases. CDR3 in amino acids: CASSSRGGRLYNEQFF. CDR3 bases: TGTGCCAGCAGCTCCCGGGGCGGGAGATTATACAATGAGCAGTTCTTC.

The CDR3 coding sequence is TGTGCCAGCAGTGCTAGCGGGAGAGGTTCGGTAGAGACCCAGTACTTC. Protein: CASSASGRGSVETQYF. This rearrangement joins TRBV25-1 to TRBJ2-5; TRBD2 matches 10 bases. The CDR3 spans 16 residues. The V gene end was trimmed by 4 bases and the J gene end by 4 bases; junction bases not matched to a gene: 9. Per the germline V gene, CDR1 is MGHDK and CDR2 is SYGVNS.

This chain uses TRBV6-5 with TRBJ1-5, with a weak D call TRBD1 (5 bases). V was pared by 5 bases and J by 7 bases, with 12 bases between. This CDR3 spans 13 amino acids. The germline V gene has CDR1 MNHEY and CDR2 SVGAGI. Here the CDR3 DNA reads TGTGCCAGCAGTCAGGGAATCGGCCAGCCCCAGCATTTT. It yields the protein CASSQGIGQPQHF.

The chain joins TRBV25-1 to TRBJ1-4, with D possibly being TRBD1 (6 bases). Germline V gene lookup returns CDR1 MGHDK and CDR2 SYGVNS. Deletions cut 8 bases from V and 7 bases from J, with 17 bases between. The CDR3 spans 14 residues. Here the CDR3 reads CASSRGALGEKLFF. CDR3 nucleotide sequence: TGTGCCAGCTCCCGGGGGGCGCTAGGTGAAAAACTGTTTTTT.

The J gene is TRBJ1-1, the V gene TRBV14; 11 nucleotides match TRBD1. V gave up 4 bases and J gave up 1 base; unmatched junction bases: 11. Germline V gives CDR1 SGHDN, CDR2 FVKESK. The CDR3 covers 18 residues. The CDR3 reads CASSPRTGGASQNTEAFF. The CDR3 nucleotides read TGTGCCAGCAGCCCGCGGACAGGGGGCGCGAGCCAGAACACTGAAGCTTTCTTT.

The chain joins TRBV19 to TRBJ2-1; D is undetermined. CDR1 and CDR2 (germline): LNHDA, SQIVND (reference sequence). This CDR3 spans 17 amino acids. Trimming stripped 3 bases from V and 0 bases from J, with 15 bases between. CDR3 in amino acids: CASSIPVPRSSYNEQFF. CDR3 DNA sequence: TGTGCCAGTAGTATCCCTGTGCCGAGGAGCTCCTACAATGAGCAGTTCTTC.

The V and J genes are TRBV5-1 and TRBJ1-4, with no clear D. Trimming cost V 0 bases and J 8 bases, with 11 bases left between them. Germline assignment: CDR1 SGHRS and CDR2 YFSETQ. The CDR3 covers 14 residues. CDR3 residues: CASSLAGMEEKLFF. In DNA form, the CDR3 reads TGCGCCAGCAGCTTGGCGGGGATGGAGGAAAAACTGTTTTTT.

CDR3 in amino acids: CPGQGRSFSNQPQHF. The CDR3 nucleotides are TGTCCTGGACAGGGAAGGTCTTTCAGCAATCAGCCCCAGCATTTT. V is TRBV25-1 and J is TRBJ1-5; 8 bases line up with TRBD1. Germline CDR1 and CDR2: MGHDK and SYGVNS. The CDR3 is 15 amino acids.

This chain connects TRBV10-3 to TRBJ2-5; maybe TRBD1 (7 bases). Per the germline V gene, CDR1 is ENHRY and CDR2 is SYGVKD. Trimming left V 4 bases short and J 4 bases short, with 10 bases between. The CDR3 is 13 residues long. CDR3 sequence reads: CAISVQGGETQYF. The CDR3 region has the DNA TGTGCCATCAGTGTCCAGGGGGGAGAGACCCAGTACTTC.

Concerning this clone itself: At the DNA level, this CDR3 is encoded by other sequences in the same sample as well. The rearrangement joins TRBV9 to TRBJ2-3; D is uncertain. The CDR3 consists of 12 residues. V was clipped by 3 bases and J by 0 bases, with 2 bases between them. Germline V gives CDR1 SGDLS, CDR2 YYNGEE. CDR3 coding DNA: TGTGCCAGCAGCGCTAGCACAGATACGCAGTATTTT. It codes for CASSASTDTQYF.

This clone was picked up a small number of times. DNA of the CDR3: TGTGCCAGCAGCTTAGCGTCGGGGACTAGCGGGAGAGGAGGCGAGCAGTACTTC. The encoded protein is CASSLASGTSGRGGEQYF. V is TRBV7-9 and J is TRBJ2-7, with 14 bases identical to TRBD2. The CDR3 contains 18 residues. V shed 0 bases, J shed 6 bases, and the junction held 10 bases outside the gene matches. Germline CDR1 reads SEHNR; CDR2 reads FQNEAQ (reference sequence).

The CDR3 DNA reads as TGTGCCAGCAGCCCACAGGGGGCGGAAGATACGCAGTATTTT. Encoded protein: CASSPQGAEDTQYF. V and J are TRBV11-2 and TRBJ2-3, with 9 bases matching TRBD1. Per the germline V gene, CDR1 is SGHAT and CDR2 is FQNNGV. CDR3 length: 14 residues. The V and J ends lost 5 bases and 5 bases, in that order; junction bases with no gene match: 5.

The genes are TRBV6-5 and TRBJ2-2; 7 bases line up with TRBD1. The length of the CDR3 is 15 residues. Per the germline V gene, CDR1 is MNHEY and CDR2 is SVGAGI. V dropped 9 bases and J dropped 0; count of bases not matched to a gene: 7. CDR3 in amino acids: CASQPGQTNTGELFF. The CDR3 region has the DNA TGTGCCAGTCAGCCGGGACAGACGAACACCGGGGAGCTGTTTTTT.

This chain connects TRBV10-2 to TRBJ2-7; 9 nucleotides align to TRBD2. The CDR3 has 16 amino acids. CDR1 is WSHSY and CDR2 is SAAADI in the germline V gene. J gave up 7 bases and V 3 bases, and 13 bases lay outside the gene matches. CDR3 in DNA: TGCGCCAGCAGTGATGCGGGAGGGCCCCGTTCACCTGAGCAGTACTTC. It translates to CASSDAGGPRSPEQYF.

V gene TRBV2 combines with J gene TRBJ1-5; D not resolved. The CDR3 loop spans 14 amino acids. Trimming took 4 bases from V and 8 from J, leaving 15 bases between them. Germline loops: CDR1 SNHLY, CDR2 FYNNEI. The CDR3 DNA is TGTGCCAGCAGTGTAGGAGGGATCTCAGAGCCCCAGCATTTT. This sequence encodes CASSVGGISEPQHF.